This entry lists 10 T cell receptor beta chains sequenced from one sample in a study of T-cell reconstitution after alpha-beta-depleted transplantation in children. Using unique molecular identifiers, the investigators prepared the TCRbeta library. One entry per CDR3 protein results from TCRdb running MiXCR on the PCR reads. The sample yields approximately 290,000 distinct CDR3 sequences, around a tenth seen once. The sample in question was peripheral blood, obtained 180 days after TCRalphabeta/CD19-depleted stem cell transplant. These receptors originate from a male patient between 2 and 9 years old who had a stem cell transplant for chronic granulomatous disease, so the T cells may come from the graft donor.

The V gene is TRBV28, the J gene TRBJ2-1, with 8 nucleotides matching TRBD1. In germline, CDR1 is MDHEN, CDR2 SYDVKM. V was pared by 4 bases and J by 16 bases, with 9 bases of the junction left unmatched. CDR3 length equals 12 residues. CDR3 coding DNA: TGTGCCAGCAGTTACAGGGGGGCCGAGCTTTTCTTC. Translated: CASSYRGAELFF.

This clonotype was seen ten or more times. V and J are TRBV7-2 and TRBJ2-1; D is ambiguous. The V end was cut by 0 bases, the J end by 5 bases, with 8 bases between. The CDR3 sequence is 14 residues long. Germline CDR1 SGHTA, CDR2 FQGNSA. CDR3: CASSLASYNNEQFF. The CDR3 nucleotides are TGTGCCAGCAGCTTAGCCAGCTACAACAATGAGCAGTTCTTC. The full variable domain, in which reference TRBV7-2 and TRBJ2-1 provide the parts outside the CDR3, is GAGVSQSPSNKVTEKGKDVELRCDPISGHTALYWYRQSLGQGLEFLIYFQGNSAPDKSGLPSDRFSAERTGGSVSTLTIQRTQQEDSAVYLCASSLASYNNEQFFGPGTRLTVL.

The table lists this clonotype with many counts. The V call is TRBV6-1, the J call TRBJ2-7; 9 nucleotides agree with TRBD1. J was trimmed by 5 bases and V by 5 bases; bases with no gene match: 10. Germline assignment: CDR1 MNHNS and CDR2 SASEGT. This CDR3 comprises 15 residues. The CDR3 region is CASSPSGTGIDEQYF. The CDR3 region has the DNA TGTGCCAGCAGTCCCTCCGGGACAGGGATCGACGAGCAGTACTTC.

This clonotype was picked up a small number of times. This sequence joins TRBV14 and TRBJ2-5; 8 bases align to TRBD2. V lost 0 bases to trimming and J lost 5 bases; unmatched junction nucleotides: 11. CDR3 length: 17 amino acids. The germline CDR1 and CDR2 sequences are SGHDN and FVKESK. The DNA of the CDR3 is TGTGCCAGCAGCCAAGATGGGGGCGGGAGGCTCCCGGAGACCCAGTACTTC. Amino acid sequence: CASSQDGGGRLPETQYF.

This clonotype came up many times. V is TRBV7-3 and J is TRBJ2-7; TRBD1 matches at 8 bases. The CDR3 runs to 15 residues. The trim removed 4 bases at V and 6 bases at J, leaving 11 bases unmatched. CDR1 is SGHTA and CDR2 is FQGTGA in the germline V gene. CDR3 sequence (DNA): TGTGCCAGCAGCTCATCCGGGACAGGATCTGGCGAGCAGTACTTC. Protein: CASSSSGTGSGEQYF.

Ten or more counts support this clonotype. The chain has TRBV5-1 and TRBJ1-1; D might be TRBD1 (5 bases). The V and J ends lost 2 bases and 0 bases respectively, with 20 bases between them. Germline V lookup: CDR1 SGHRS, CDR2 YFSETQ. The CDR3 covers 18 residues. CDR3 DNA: TGCGCCAGCAGCTTAGCCGGGACCCCAATCGGTATGAACACTGAAGCTTTCTTT. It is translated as CASSLAGTPIGMNTEAFF.

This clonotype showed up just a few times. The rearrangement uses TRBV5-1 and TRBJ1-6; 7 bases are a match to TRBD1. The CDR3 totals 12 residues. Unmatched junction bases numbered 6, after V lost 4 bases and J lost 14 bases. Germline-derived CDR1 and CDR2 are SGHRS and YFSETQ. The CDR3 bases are TGCGCCAGCAGCAGGGACAGTCTCGCCCTCCACTTT. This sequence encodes CASSRDSLALHF.

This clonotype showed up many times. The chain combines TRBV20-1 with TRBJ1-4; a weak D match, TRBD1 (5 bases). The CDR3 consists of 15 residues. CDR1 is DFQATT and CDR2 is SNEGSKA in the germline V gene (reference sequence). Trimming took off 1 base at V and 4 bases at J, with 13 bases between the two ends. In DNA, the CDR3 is TGCAGTGCTAGAGTCCCAGGGACCCGTAATGAAAAACTGTTTTTT. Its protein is CSARVPGTRNEKLFF.

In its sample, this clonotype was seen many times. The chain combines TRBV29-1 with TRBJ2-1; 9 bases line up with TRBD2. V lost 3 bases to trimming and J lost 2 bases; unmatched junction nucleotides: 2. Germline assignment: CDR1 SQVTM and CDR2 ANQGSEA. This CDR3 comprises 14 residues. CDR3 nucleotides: TGCAGCGTTGAGGTAGCGGGGGCCTACAATGAGCAGTTCTTC. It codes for CSVEVAGAYNEQFF.

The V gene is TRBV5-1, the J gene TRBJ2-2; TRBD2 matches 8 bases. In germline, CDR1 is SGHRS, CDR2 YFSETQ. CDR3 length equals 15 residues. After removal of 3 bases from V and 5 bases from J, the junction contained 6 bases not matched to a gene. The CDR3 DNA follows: TGCGCCAGCAGCTCCGGGACTAGTGATACCGGGGAGCTGTTTTTT. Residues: CASSSGTSDTGELFF.